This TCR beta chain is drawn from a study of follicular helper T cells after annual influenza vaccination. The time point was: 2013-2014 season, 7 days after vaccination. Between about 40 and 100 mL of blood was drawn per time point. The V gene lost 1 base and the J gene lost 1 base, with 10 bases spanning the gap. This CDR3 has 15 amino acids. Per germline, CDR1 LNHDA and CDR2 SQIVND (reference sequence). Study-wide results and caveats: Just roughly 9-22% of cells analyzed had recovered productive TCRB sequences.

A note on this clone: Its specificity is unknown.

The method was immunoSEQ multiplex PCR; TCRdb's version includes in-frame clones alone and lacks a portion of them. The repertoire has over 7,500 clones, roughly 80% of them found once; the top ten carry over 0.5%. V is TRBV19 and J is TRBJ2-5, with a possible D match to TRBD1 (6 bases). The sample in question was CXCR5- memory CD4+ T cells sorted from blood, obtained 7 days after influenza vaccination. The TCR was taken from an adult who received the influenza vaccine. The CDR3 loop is CASSIGDTTQETQYF. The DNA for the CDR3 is TGTGCCAGTAGTATAGGGGACACAACCCAAGAGACCCAGTACTTC.